This T cell receptor (beta chain) emerged from a study of blood T cell repertoires in COVID-19. Profiling relied on immunoSEQ multiplex PCR, and the TCRdb table lists in-frame clones only, not all of them. The repertoire holds about 230,000 clones, 84% seen once, with around 1.5% in the top ten. The V and J ends lost 5 bases and 1 base respectively, with 12 bases between them. From germline, CDR1 is SGHRS and CDR2 YFSETQ. This CDR3 has 14 amino acids. V is TRBV5-1 and J is TRBJ1-1; no definite D call. The sequence was obtained from a woman between 40 and 50 years old who had recovered from COVID-19. Specimen: peripheral blood. CDR3 coding DNA: TGCGCCAGCAGTTCTCTGTCTTGGAACACTGAAGCTTTCTTT. This codes for CASSSLSWNTEAFF. Using reference TRBV5-1 and TRBJ1-1 for the parts outside the CDR3, the full variable domain is KAGVTQTPRYLIKTRGQQVTLSCSPISGHRSVSWYQQTPGQGLQFLFEYFSETQRNKGNFPGRFSGRQFSNSRSEMNVSTLELGDSALYLCASSSLSWNTEAFFGQGTRLTVV.